The 31 T cell receptor beta chains reported below all come from one sample, sequenced in a study of blood T cells in healthy people across ages. Combining a sample-barcoded 5' primer with a J-beta primer mix, a second PCR ran for 7 to 11 cycles. TCRdb passed the 5' RACE reads through MiXCR, listing each CDR3 protein once. Among 650,000 to 1,000,000 distinct CDR3 sequences listed, 36% were seen once. Sequenced: blood. These receptors came from a man aged 18 to 35 in good health.

The rearrangement uses TRBV7-2 and TRBJ2-3; D is possibly TRBD1 or TRBD2 (6 bases each). CDR1 is SGHTA and CDR2 is FQGNSA in the germline V gene. The CDR3 totals 17 residues. V shed 5 bases and J shed 0 bases, with 18 bases lying between them. The CDR3 region is CASSLEGGRPSTDTQYF. As DNA, the CDR3 is TGTGCCAGCAGCCTAGAGGGGGGAAGGCCTAGCACAGATACGCAGTATTTT.

This chain joins TRBV28 and TRBJ1-2; weak D call: TRBD1 (5 bases). The CDR3 loop spans 15 amino acids. CDR1 and CDR2 from the germline V gene are MDHEN and SYDVKM. With 8 bases removed from V and 9 bases from J, the gap between germline ends came to 25 bases. DNA of the CDR3: TGTGCCAGCTACAAGATTGGACATCTTGGGGTGAGCTACACCTTC. Encoded protein: CASYKIGHLGVSYTF.

This clonotype has a handful of counts. V and J are TRBV6-6 and TRBJ1-1; weak D call: TRBD1 (5 bases). With 4 bases removed from V and 2 bases from J, the gap between germline ends came to 14 bases. This CDR3 is 15 amino acids long. Germline-derived CDR1 and CDR2 are MNHNY and SVGAGI (reference sequence). CDR3 DNA: TGTGCCAGCAGTTCCCACGTGGGACTAAACACTGAAGCTTTCTTT. Translated, it gives CASSSHVGLNTEAFF.

As for this clonotype: One end of the junction varies from germline; a read error may be responsible. The gene calls are TRBV7-8 and TRBJ2-3, with 7 bases fitting TRBD2. The CDR3 length is 16 residues. Germline V CDR1 and CDR2: SGHVS, FQNEAQ. In DNA form, the CDR3 reads TGTGCCGGCAGCCATCAGCGGGGACGGAACACAGATACGCAGTATTTT. Translation: CAGSHQRGRNTDTQYF.

The chain has TRBV7-9 and TRBJ2-6; the D is unclear. V was pared by 5 bases and J by 3 bases, with 8 bases between. This CDR3 has 14 amino acids. Germline lookup yields CDR1 SEHNR and CDR2 FQNEAQ (reference sequence). The CDR3 DNA is TGTGCCAGCAGCCCACCGCTTGGGGCCAACGTCCTGACTTTC. This codes for CASSPPLGANVLTF.

Worth noting for this clonotype: Germline and junction disagree at one end, which may indicate a read error. The chain uses TRBV7-2 and TRBJ2-1; TRBD2 matches 13 bases. CDR3 length: 16 residues. CDR1 and CDR2 (germline): SGHTA, FQGNSA. The CDR3 region is CASSLARTSGGSEQFF. The CDR3 nucleotides read TGTGCCAGTAGCTTAGCAAGGACTAGCGGGGGTAGTGAGCAGTTCTTC.

The V gene is TRBV4-3, the J gene TRBJ2-2, with D hard to call. Germline V gene sequence: CDR1 LGHNA, CDR2 YSLEER. CDR3 size: 14 residues. Trimming took off 5 bases at V and 6 bases at J, with 13 bases between the two ends. This CDR3 reads CASSSSPPSGELFF. The CDR3 nucleotides read TGCGCCAGCAGCTCCAGTCCACCGTCCGGGGAGCTGTTTTTT.

V gene TRBV12-3 or TRBV12-4 combines with J gene TRBJ2-5; 7 bases are a match to TRBD2. This CDR3 contains 13 residues. The V gene end was trimmed by 9 bases and the J gene end by 7 bases; junction bases not matched to a gene: 11. This CDR3 reads CARTLGGSGTQYF. The CDR3 DNA follows: TGTGCCAGAACCCTCGGGGGGTCGGGGACCCAGTACTTC.

This clonotype appeared once. J is TRBJ2-1 and V is TRBV24-1, with D possibly called TRBD1 or TRBD2 (5 bases each). Germline V gene lookup returns CDR1 KGHDR and CDR2 SFDVKD. V gave up 2 bases and J gave up 9 bases, with 10 bases separating them. There are 13 residues in the CDR3. The CDR3 DNA is TGTGCCACCAGTGATTGCACCGGGACTGAGCAGTTCTTC. This codes for CATSDCTGTEQFF.

With respect to this clonotype: This sequence may be a read error, since a much larger clone differs from it by one base. The genes are TRBV4-1 and TRBJ2-5; D could derive from TRBD1 or TRBD2 (5 bases each). The J call may be incorrect, as the DNA end agrees better with TRBJ2-1. The CDR3 runs 15 residues. From germline, CDR1 is MGHRA and CDR2 YSYEKL. As DNA, the CDR3 is TGCGCCAGCAGCCAAGATTGGGGGTACCAAGAGACCCAGTTCTTC. This sequence encodes CASSQDWGYQETQFF.

In its sample, this clonotype was seen many times. The V and J genes are TRBV14 and TRBJ2-1, with D possibly matching TRBD2 (5 bases). The CDR3 is 13 residues long. The germline gives CDR1 SGHDN, CDR2 FVKESK. V shed 1 base and J shed 7 bases, with 8 bases lying between them. In DNA, the CDR3 is TGTGCCAGCAGCCAAGTACGGGGAAATGAGCAGTTCTTC. This sequence encodes CASSQVRGNEQFF.

The table lists this clonotype with many counts. The chain employs TRBV30 and TRBJ1-2, with a weak D call TRBD1 (6 bases). The CDR3 spans 13 residues. The V gene's germline CDR1 is GTSNPN and CDR2 SVGIG (reference sequence). Between the trimmed V and J ends, which lost 3 bases and 5 bases, there was a span of 13 bases. The CDR3, as DNA: TGTGCCTGGAGGAAACAGGGCGAATATGGCTACACCTTC. It specifies CAWRKQGEYGYTF.

This clonotype was counted many times. V usage is TRBV16 and J usage is TRBJ2-1; D gene unclear. This CDR3 has 13 amino acids. V dropped 0 bases and J dropped 5 bases, with 5 bases sitting between them. The germline gives CDR1 KGHSY, CDR2 FQNENV. The CDR3 nucleotides read TGTGCCAGCAGCCAATCGAGAGACAATGAGCAGTTCTTC. Translating it yields CASSQSRDNEQFF.

This clonotype has only a few counts. The rearrangement uses TRBV10-3 and TRBJ1-2; 7 bases line up with TRBD1. Germline CDR1 reads ENHRY; CDR2 reads SYGVKD. This CDR3 spans 11 amino acids. Trimming removed 6 bases from V and 9 bases from J; junction bases left unmatched: 4. CDR3 residues: CAIRGDSSYTF. For the CDR3, the DNA is TGTGCCATCAGAGGGGACAGTAGCTACACCTTC.

This clonotype was observed many times. V and J are TRBV6-4 and TRBJ2-3; perhaps TRBD1 as D (7 bases). This CDR3 contains 14 residues. V was trimmed by 2 bases and J by 6 bases, leaving 12 bases between them. Looked up from germline, CDR1 is MRHNA and CDR2 is SNTAGT. CDR3 protein: CASSDSRGVDTQYF. CDR3 bases: TGTGCCAGCAGTGACAGCAGGGGGGTGGATACGCAGTATTTT.

This clonotype was counted at least ten times. V gene TRBV5-1 combines with J gene TRBJ2-5, with no clear D. The CDR3 is 14 residues long. V shed 4 bases and J shed 1 base, with 11 bases lying between them. Germline CDR1 reads SGHRS; CDR2 reads YFSETQ. The CDR3 DNA is TGCGCCAGCAGCCCTCCGAACAGCCAAGAGACCCAGTACTTC. This encodes CASSPPNSQETQYF.

The CDR3 bases are TGTGCCAGCAGCCACCGGACAGGGGGCGGAAGCTATGGCTACACCTTC. Protein sequence: CASSHRTGGGSYGYTF. The chain couples TRBV7-2 to TRBJ1-2; 11 positions agree with TRBD1. The V gene end was trimmed by 5 bases and the J gene end by 4 bases; junction bases not matched to a gene: 9. The length of the CDR3 is 16 residues. Germline CDR1 reads SGHTA; CDR2 reads FQGNSA.

V and J are TRBV21-1 and TRBJ1-1; the table's D call, TRBD1, has no DNA check behind it. TRBV21-1 is deemed a pseudogene. The CDR3 extends over 14 amino acids. DNA for the CDR3: TGTGCCAGCACCTTAGGACAGGGGGACACTGAAGCTTTCTTT. This translates into CASTLGQGDTEAFF.

The chain links TRBV5-1 to TRBJ1-2; possibly TRBD1 for D (6 bases). Germline lookup yields CDR1 SGHRS and CDR2 YFSETQ. CDR3 size: 17 residues. V was pared by 0 bases and J by 5 bases, with 20 bases between. CDR3 bases: TGCGCCAGCAGCTTGGCGGCAGGGGATTCCCAGACGTATGGCTACACCTTC. This sequence encodes CASSLAAGDSQTYGYTF.

This sequence joins TRBV25-1 and TRBJ1-4; possible D gene TRBD1, 6 bases. Germline V gives CDR1 MGHDK, CDR2 SYGVNS. CDR3 length equals 15 residues. V dropped 1 base and J dropped 8 bases, with 14 bases sitting between them. CDR3 in amino acids: CASSESWQGREKLFF. The CDR3 bases are TGTGCCAGCAGTGAATCTTGGCAGGGGAGGGAAAAACTGTTTTTT.

This clonotype was observed a handful of times. The chain employs TRBV6-2 or TRBV6-3 and TRBJ1-6; 7 nucleotides agree with TRBD1. This CDR3 is built from 13 residues. Trimming at V came to 5 bases and at J to 14 bases, leaving 9 bases not matched to a gene. Germline loops: CDR1 MNHEY, CDR2 SVGEGT. CDR3 sequence reads: CASSLRQGGALHF. The DNA of the CDR3 is TGTGCCAGCAGTCTACGACAGGGAGGGGCCCTCCACTTT.

The chain recombines TRBV5-1 with TRBJ1-4; 7 nucleotides align to TRBD1. This CDR3 has 19 amino acids. The V gene's germline CDR1 is SGHRS and CDR2 YFSETQ. Trimming cost V 4 bases and J 0 bases; bases outside gene matches: 15. The CDR3 nucleotides read TGCGCCAGCAGCCGGACGATGGGACAGCGAGAAACAACTAATGAAAAACTGTTTTTT. Amino acid sequence: CASSRTMGQRETTNEKLFF.

This clonotype has more than one count but fewer than ten. The chain has TRBV7-9 and TRBJ1-1, with D perhaps matching TRBD1 (5 bases). Trimming left V 3 bases short and J 1 base short, with 9 bases between. The germline CDR1 and CDR2 sequences are SEHNR and FQNEAQ (reference sequence). The CDR3 is 14 amino acids. CDR3 loop: CASSLFDRNTEAFF. The CDR3 DNA reads TGTGCCAGCAGCTTGTTCGACAGGAACACTGAAGCTTTCTTT. Full variable domain (outside the CDR3, taken from reference TRBV7-9 and TRBJ1-1): DTGVSQNPRHKITKRGQNVTFRCDPISEHNRLYWYRQTLGQGPEFLTYFQNEAQLEKSRLLSDRFSAERPKGSFSTLEIQRTEQGDSAMYLCASSLFDRNTEAFFGQGTRLTVV.

V and J are TRBV3-1 and TRBJ1-1, with TRBD1 identical over 12 bases. This CDR3 is 16 amino acids long. J lost 7 bases, V lost 5 bases, and 11 bases had no gene match. Germline CDR1 and CDR2: LGHDT and YNNKEL (reference sequence). The CDR3 nucleotides read TGTGCCAGCAGCTATGGGACAGGGGGCGGTTACGATGAAGCTTTCTTT. As protein: CASSYGTGGGYDEAFF.

The chain combines TRBV7-2 with TRBJ2-5; TRBD2 is a possible D gene (6 bases). With 0 bases removed from V and 4 bases from J, the gap between germline ends came to 6 bases. The CDR3 is 13 residues long. The germline V gene has CDR1 SGHTA and CDR2 FQGNSA. The chain's CDR3 is CASSLAEGETQYF. CDR3 coding DNA: TGTGCCAGCAGCTTAGCGGAGGGAGAGACCCAGTACTTC.

This clonotype was picked up a small number of times. The chain is built from TRBV20-1 and TRBJ2-4; D may be TRBD1 or TRBD2 (6 bases each). The V gene's germline CDR1 is DFQATT and CDR2 SNEGSKA (reference sequence). Trimming removed 4 bases at V and 0 bases at J, with 13 bases between. There are 15 residues in the CDR3. CDR3 DNA: TGCAGTGCTAAGGGGGGAGATCTAGCCAAAAACATTCAGTACTTC. Its protein product is CSAKGGDLAKNIQYF.

This clonotype appeared many times. V and J are TRBV9 and TRBJ1-2, with D perhaps matching TRBD1 (5 bases). This CDR3 is 12 amino acids long. V was pared by 0 bases and J by 7 bases, with 7 bases between. Germline assignment: CDR1 SGDLS and CDR2 YYNGEE. This CDR3 is CASSVATGGYTF. The DNA of the CDR3 is TGTGCCAGCAGCGTAGCTACAGGTGGCTACACCTTC.

This clonotype was detected a few times. The V call is TRBV20-1, the J call TRBJ1-4; D uncertain. Germline V gene sequence: CDR1 DFQATT, CDR2 SNEGSKA (reference sequence). The CDR3 has 13 amino acids. V was trimmed by 1 base and J by 6 bases, leaving 9 bases between them. The CDR3 region is CSARAPWDEKLFF. CDR3 coding DNA: TGCAGTGCTAGAGCCCCTTGGGATGAAAAACTGTTTTTT.

In regard to this clonotype: A much larger clone differs from this one at a single base, so this may be a read error. The chain has TRBV12-3 or TRBV12-4 and TRBJ2-1; D may be TRBD2 (6 bases). There are 14 residues in the CDR3. The CDR3 DNA follows: TGTGCCAGCAGTTTAACTAGCCGGGGCAATGAGCGGTTCTTC. This translates into CASSLTSRGNERFF.

The count of this clonotype is one. This chain connects TRBV5-1 to TRBJ1-2; D is unresolved. The CDR3 covers 15 residues. Germline V gene data show CDR1 as SGHRS and CDR2 as YFSETQ. V was pared by 0 bases and J by 2 bases, with 11 bases between. The CDR3 loop is CASSLAAVTNYGYTF. The CDR3 DNA sequence: TGCGCCAGCAGCTTGGCGGCGGTAACAAACTATGGCTACACCTTC.

This clonotype has just one count. J is TRBJ2-3 and V is TRBV28; 9 bases map to TRBD2. With 8 bases clipped from V and 0 bases from J, the junction kept 6 bases outside the gene matches. This CDR3 comprises 15 residues. Germline lookup yields CDR1 MDHEN and CDR2 SYDVKM. Written as DNA, the CDR3 is TGTGCCAGCGCTCTGACTAGCGGTAGCACAGATACGCAGTATTTT. Encoded protein: CASALTSGSTDTQYF. The full variable domain, its missing parts supplied by reference TRBV28 and TRBJ2-3, is DVKVTQSSRYLVKRTGEKVFLECVQDMDHENMFWYRQDPGLGLRLIYFSYDVKMKEKGDIPEGYSVSREKKERFSLILESASTNQTSMYLCASALTSGSTDTQYFGPGTRLTVL.